This note documents a single TCR beta chain sequence. The germline gives CDR1 SQVTM, CDR2 ANQGSEA. The CDR3 runs to 12 residues. The sample is drawn from a study of blood T cell repertoires in COVID-19. Looking at the study overall: T cells, B-cell-depleted T cells, or PBMCs provided the cDNA or gDNA that served as material.

Using immunoSEQ multiplex PCR, the repertoire was profiled, and TCRdb retains in-frame clones only, with some absent. The sample includes about 330,000 clones, approximately 87% of them seen just once. The specimen was PBMCs or T cells enriched from blood (not recorded which). This clonotype was obtained from a woman younger than 45 who had recovered from COVID-19. The V gene is TRBV29-1, the J gene TRBJ2-5; TRBD1 matches 9 bases. Written as DNA, the CDR3 is TGCAGTGCCGGGACAGGGAGACAGACCCAGTACTTC. Its protein is CSAGTGRQTQYF.